This section outlines one TCR beta chain sequence together with its context. Antigen specificity is unknown. This sample stems from a study of PD-1 blockade in classical Hodgkin lymphoma. Trimming cost V 1 base and J 2 bases, with 3 bases left between them. CDR3 length: 12 residues. Per the germline V gene, CDR1 is SGHRS and CDR2 is YFSETQ. Findings and limits, study-wide: Patients were excluded if nivolumab began under 1 year after ASCT (the autologous transplant). Lower baseline TCR diversity was reported for newly diagnosed patients than for healthy donors. By C4D1, CD4+ diversity increased significantly, especially in complete responders. Baseline diversity resembling that of newly diagnosed patients was seen in complete responders.

The time point was: cycle 4 day 1 (C4D1), after about 6 weeks of nivolumab. Following autologous stem cell transplantation, relapse occurred in every patient, and exposure to brentuximab vedotin varied. The table came from immunoSEQ multiplex PCR; TCRdb's copy has only in-frame clones and leaves some out. The repertoire holds about 93,000 clones, about three quarters seen once, with approximately 9% in the top ten. The V and J genes are TRBV5-1 and TRBJ1-2; D gene ambiguous. The sequence was obtained from a human donor with classical Hodgkin lymphoma. This sample comprised peripheral blood mononuclear cells (PBMCs), obtained before the fourth cycle of nivolumab. CDR3 sequence (DNA): TGCGCCAGCAGCTTGACAAACTATGGCTACACCTTC. Translated, it gives CASSLTNYGYTF.